The 22 T cell receptor beta chains presented below share a single source sample, sequenced in a study of cytomegalovirus exposure and HLA in healthy donors. TCRdb's table, derived via immunoSEQ multiplex PCR, lists solely in-frame clones and lacks some. The data contain fewer than 120,000 clones, approximately 90% of them seen just once; the ten biggest clones take up around 2%. The sequenced sample consisted of PBMCs. Every receptor here comes from a woman under 30 in good health and CMV-seronegative.

The chain joins TRBV30 to TRBJ1-1, with TRBD1 identical over 7 bases. Germline values: CDR1 GTSNPN, CDR2 SVGIG (reference sequence). The CDR3 loop spans 13 amino acids. J lost 4 bases, V lost 5 bases, and 7 bases had no gene match. This CDR3 is CAWDREISTEAFF. The CDR3 region has the DNA TGTGCCTGGGACAGGGAGATTTCCACTGAAGCTTTCTTT.

CDR3 protein: CASSEATGTSGNTIYF. The CDR3 region has the DNA TGTGCCAGCAGTGAAGCTACAGGGACATCCGGAAACACCATATATTTT. The chain links TRBV6-1 to TRBJ1-3; D is possibly TRBD1 (6 bases). Germline V gene sequence: CDR1 MNHNS, CDR2 SASEGT. Trimming cost V 0 bases and J 4 bases, with 13 bases left between them. The CDR3 covers 16 residues.

This clone was recorded only once. The chain is built from TRBV6-1 and TRBJ1-5; a weak D match, TRBD1 (5 bases). V was trimmed by 3 bases and J by 7 bases, leaving 13 bases between them. This CDR3 comprises 14 residues. The germline V gene encodes CDR1 MNHNS and CDR2 SASEGT. The CDR3 nucleotides are TGTGCCAGCAGTGATATTAAGGGGTTACAGCCCCAGCATTTT. This gives the protein CASSDIKGLQPQHF.

The chain has TRBV6-1 and TRBJ2-5; weak D call: TRBD2 (5 bases). V was shortened by 6 bases and J by 1 base, with 9 bases between the two germline ends. Germline values: CDR1 MNHNS, CDR2 SASEGT. The CDR3 runs to 13 residues. CDR3 nucleotide sequence: TGTGCCAGCAGCCGGGAATCCCAAGAGACCCAGTACTTC. It yields the protein CASSRESQETQYF.

The rearrangement joins TRBV7-9 to TRBJ1-5; 8 nucleotides line up with TRBD1. V was clipped by 8 bases and J by 9 bases; unmatched bases: 12. The CDR3 has 14 residues. Germline loops: CDR1 SEHNR, CDR2 FQNEAQ (reference sequence). CDR3 residues: CASSPGGAGLPQHF. CDR3 bases: TGTGCCAGCTCCCCAGGGGGCGCGGGACTGCCCCAGCATTTT.

The chain links TRBV27 to TRBJ2-4; the D is unclear. The CDR3 is made up of 14 amino acids. Deletions cut 3 bases from V and 1 base from J, with 7 bases between. Germline V lookup: CDR1 MNHEY, CDR2 SMNVEV (reference sequence). The CDR3 is CASSLTFAKNIQYF. In DNA, the CDR3 is TGTGCCAGCAGTTTGACTTTTGCCAAAAACATTCAGTACTTC.

The gene calls are TRBV2 and TRBJ1-5; D is possibly TRBD1 (5 bases). The CDR3 has 14 residues. Germline V lookup: CDR1 SNHLY, CDR2 FYNNEI. With 6 bases removed from V and 4 bases from J, the gap between germline ends came to 13 bases. The CDR3 sequence: CASRVGEGNQPQHF. For the CDR3, the DNA is TGTGCCAGCAGAGTGGGGGAGGGGAATCAGCCCCAGCATTTT.

CDR3 sequence reads: CASSYAGDEQYF. CDR3 coding DNA: TGTGCCAGCAGTTATGCGGGGGACGAGCAGTACTTC. The V call is TRBV6-5, the J call TRBJ2-7; TRBD2 aligns across 7 bases. Germline V gene data show CDR1 as MNHEY and CDR2 as SVGAGI. V lost 3 bases, J lost 5 bases, and 1 base stayed unmatched. The CDR3 length is 12 residues.

V is TRBV4-2 and J is TRBJ2-3, with TRBD2 as a possible D gene (5 bases). V lost 0 bases and J 6 bases, leaving 10 bases between the germline ends. From germline, CDR1 is LGHNA and CDR2 YNFKEQ. The CDR3 loop spans 14 amino acids. The CDR3 bases are TGTGCCAGCAGCCAAGAGAGGACTCCGGATACGCAGTATTTT. Translation gives CASSQERTPDTQYF.

The V call is TRBV25-1, the J call TRBJ1-1; no definite D call. Trimming took 6 bases from V and 3 from J, leaving 5 bases between them. The germline V gene encodes CDR1 MGHDK and CDR2 SYGVNS. The CDR3 is 11 amino acids. The DNA for the CDR3 is TGTGCCAGCAGAGCGGACACTGAAGCTTTCTTT. It specifies CASRADTEAFF. Filled out from reference TRBV25-1 and TRBJ1-1, the complete variable domain reads EADIYQTPRYLVIGTGKKITLECSQTMGHDKMYWYQQDPGMELHLIHYSYGVNSTEKGDLSSESTVSRIRTEHFPLTLESARPSHTSQYLCASRADTEAFFGQGTRLTVV.

The rearrangement uses TRBV28 and TRBJ2-3; D ambiguous. The CDR3 extends over 16 amino acids. CDR1 and CDR2 from the germline V gene are MDHEN and SYDVKM. Trimming took 2 bases from V and 0 from J, leaving 12 bases between them. CDR3 loop: CASSLGQPTSTDTQYF. Here the CDR3 DNA reads TGTGCCAGCAGTTTAGGGCAGCCGACCAGCACAGATACGCAGTATTTT.

V is TRBV5-1 and J is TRBJ2-5; TRBD2 matches at 9 bases. After removal of 4 bases from V and 7 bases from J, the junction contained 11 bases not matched to a gene. This CDR3 region has 15 residues. CDR1 is SGHRS, CDR2 YFSETQ, per germline. Written as DNA, the CDR3 is TGCGCCAGCAGCCAAGATGGACTAGCGTGGGTGACCCAGTACTTC. Its translation is CASSQDGLAWVTQYF. The whole variable domain, filled in from reference TRBV5-1 and TRBJ2-5, reads KAGVTQTPRYLIKTRGQQVTLSCSPISGHRSVSWYQQTPGQGLQFLFEYFSETQRNKGNFPGRFSGRQFSNSRSEMNVSTLELGDSALYLCASSQDGLAWVTQYFGPGTRLLVL.

Concerning this clone: Other DNA sequences in this sample translate to the same CDR3. The chain is built from TRBV7-9 and TRBJ1-5, with D perhaps TRBD1 (6 bases). Per the germline V gene, CDR1 is SEHNR and CDR2 is FQNEAQ (reference sequence). V was cut by 4 bases and J by 4 bases, with 14 bases left in between. CDR3 length: 15 amino acids. Written as DNA, the CDR3 is TGTGCCAGCAGCTCCGGGACATTGGGGAATCAGCCCCAGCATTTT. Translating gives CASSSGTLGNQPQHF.

The chain combines TRBV9 with TRBJ1-3, with a weak D call TRBD1 (5 bases). Germline V gene data show CDR1 as SGDLS and CDR2 as YYNGEE. Deletions cut 3 bases from V and 6 bases from J, with 16 bases between. The CDR3 is made up of 15 amino acids. The CDR3 loop reads CASSASVGGENTIYF. The CDR3 DNA is TGTGCCAGCAGCGCCTCTGTTGGGGGGGAAAACACCATATATTTT.

The chain recombines TRBV18 with TRBJ2-1, with D perhaps TRBD2 (5 bases). CDR1 is KGHSH, CDR2 LQKENI, per germline. Trimming stripped 1 base from V and 8 bases from J, with 12 bases between. The length of the CDR3 is 14 residues. CDR3 protein: CASSPRRVVDEQFF. The DNA of the CDR3 is TGTGCCAGCTCACCACGGCGGGTTGTGGATGAGCAGTTCTTC.

V and J are TRBV9 and TRBJ2-7, with TRBD2 matching over 8 bases. CDR3 length: 14 amino acids. The V gene's germline CDR1 is SGDLS and CDR2 YYNGEE. Losses at the gene ends were 3 bases for V and 2 bases for J; bases not matched to a gene: 4. The CDR3 coding sequence is TGTGCCAGCAGCGGTAGCGGGACCACCTACGAGCAGTACTTC. It codes for CASSGSGTTYEQYF. Variable domain in full (rest from reference TRBV9 and TRBJ2-7): DSGVTQTPKHLITATGQRVTLRCSPRSGDLSVYWYQQSLDQGLQFLIQYYNGEERAKGNILERFSAQQFPDLHSELNLSSLELGDSALYFCASSGSGTTYEQYFGPGTRLTVT.

This clone has more than one count but fewer than ten. This sequence joins TRBV5-4 and TRBJ1-2; TRBD1 agrees at 9 bases. Germline lookup yields CDR1 SGHNT and CDR2 YYREEE (reference sequence). V was clipped by 1 base and J by 4 bases; unmatched bases: 5. The length of the CDR3 is 15 residues. The CDR3 sequence: CASSLKTGQGYGYTF. The DNA of the CDR3 is TGTGCCAGCAGCTTGAAAACGGGACAGGGCTATGGCTACACCTTC.

This sequence joins TRBV2 and TRBJ2-5; D is perhaps TRBD2 (5 bases). The CDR3 is made up of 15 amino acids. Germline V gives CDR1 SNHLY, CDR2 FYNNEI. V lost 3 bases and J lost 5, with 16 bases in between. The CDR3 loop reads CASSEVPGGGETQYF. CDR3 nucleotides: TGTGCCAGCAGTGAGGTCCCCGGAGGTGGGGAGACCCAGTACTTC.

The count of this clone is one. This chain uses TRBV12-5 with TRBJ2-5, with 12 bases lining up with TRBD1. CDR3 length: 17 residues. Unmatched junction bases numbered 11, after V lost 6 bases and J lost 3 bases. From germline, CDR1 is LGHNT and CDR2 FRNRAP. The chain's CDR3 is CASGFPGTGGEEETQYF. Here the CDR3 DNA reads TGTGCTAGTGGCTTCCCAGGGACAGGGGGCGAGGAAGAGACCCAGTACTTC. The whole variable domain, filled in from reference TRBV12-5 and TRBJ2-5, reads DARVTQTPRHKVTEMGQEVTMRCQPILGHNTVFWYRQTMMQGLELLAYFRNRAPLDDSGMPKDRFSAEMPDATLATLKIQPSEPRDSAVYFCASGFPGTGGEEETQYFGPGTRLLVL.

CDR3 region: CAWWTGVGGNTIYF. CDR3 in DNA: TGTGCCTGGTGGACAGGGGTCGGAGGAAACACCATATATTTT. The chain has TRBV30 and TRBJ1-3; 9 positions agree with TRBD1. The CDR3 is made up of 14 amino acids. J gave up 4 bases and V 5 bases, and 6 bases lay outside the gene matches. The germline V gene has CDR1 GTSNPN and CDR2 SVGIG (reference sequence).

This clone has a single count. V usage is TRBV7-3 and J usage is TRBJ2-1; 11 positions match TRBD2. V lost 4 bases and J lost 4; bases outside the gene matches: 3. CDR3 size: 15 residues. Germline assignment: CDR1 SGHTA and CDR2 FQGTGA. This chain's CDR3 is CASSYGTSGYNEQFF. The CDR3 region has the DNA TGTGCCAGCAGCTATGGGACTAGCGGTTACAATGAGCAGTTCTTC.

In the case of this clone: One end of the junction fails to match germline, which may point to a read error. This chain uses TRBV10-2 with TRBJ2-7; 10 bases map to TRBD1. From germline, CDR1 is WSHSY and CDR2 SAAADI. The CDR3 is 15 residues long. CDR3 residues: CASNEGTGESYEQYF. The CDR3, as DNA: TGCGCCAGCAATGAGGGGACAGGGGAGTCCTACGAGCAGTACTTC.